This passage covers 32 T cell receptor beta chains from one sample sequenced in a study of CD8 T cells in Susac syndrome. Reverse transcription of roughly 0.45 to 1 ug RNA was carried out with random hexamers. TCRdb re-analysed the immunoSEQ multiplex PCR reads in MiXCR, keeping a single row per CDR3 protein. The sample consists of about 240,000 distinct CDR3 sequences, 90% to 96% of them appearing once. Sequencing was performed on CD4+ T cells from PBMCs. The receptors were gathered from a human donor with Susac syndrome.

V usage is TRBV15 and J usage is TRBJ1-1; D gene uncertain. CDR1 and CDR2 (germline): LNHNV, YYDKDF (reference sequence). The V and J ends lost 1 base and 2 bases respectively, with 5 bases between them. The CDR3 spans 13 residues. As DNA, the CDR3 is TGTGCCACCAGCAGAGCTGTCAACACTGAAGCTTTCTTT. Residues: CATSRAVNTEAFF.

This chain links TRBV28 with TRBJ1-4; the D is unclear. Germline CDR1 reads MDHEN; CDR2 reads SYDVKM. CDR3 size: 10 residues. V was clipped by 4 bases and J by 7 bases, with 1 base between them. The CDR3, as DNA: TGTGCCAGCAGTTCTGAAAAACTGTTTTTT. Amino acid sequence: CASSSEKLFF.

The V and J genes are TRBV14 and TRBJ2-7; D call uncertain. Trimming took off 5 bases at V and 0 bases at J, with 5 bases between the two ends. CDR3 length: 12 amino acids. CDR1 is SGHDN, CDR2 FVKESK, per germline. For the CDR3, the DNA is TGTGCCAGCAGCTACATCTCCTACGAGCAGTACTTC. Protein sequence: CASSYISYEQYF.

The chain links TRBV20-1 to TRBJ2-7, with D uncertain. The germline gives CDR1 DFQATT, CDR2 SNEGSKA (reference sequence). Deletions cut 6 bases from V and 0 bases from J, with 9 bases between. This CDR3 has 12 amino acids. The CDR3, as DNA: TGCAGTGCGAGACCCTCCTCCTACGAGCAGTACTTC. It specifies CSARPSSYEQYF.

V is TRBV28 and J is TRBJ2-2; weak D call: TRBD1 (5 bases). From germline, CDR1 is MDHEN and CDR2 SYDVKM. V lost 2 bases and J lost 0, with 10 bases in between. The CDR3 loop spans 16 amino acids. Written as DNA, the CDR3 is TGTGCCAGCAGTTTACCTCAGACAGCGAACACCGGGGAGCTGTTTTTT. It translates to CASSLPQTANTGELFF. The full variable domain, with the rest looked up from reference TRBV28 and TRBJ2-2, is DVKVTQSSRYLVKRTGEKVFLECVQDMDHENMFWYRQDPGLGLRLIYFSYDVKMKEKGDIPEGYSVSREKKERFSLILESASTNQTSMYLCASSLPQTANTGELFFGEGSRLTVL.

This chain uses TRBV5-4 with TRBJ2-6; 8 bases map to TRBD1. The CDR3 spans 21 residues. From germline, CDR1 is SGHNT and CDR2 YYREEE (reference sequence). Trimming removed 3 bases from V and 0 bases from J; junction bases left unmatched: 17. CDR3 bases: TGTGCCAGCAGCTGGGCCCGGACAGGGCTCACCAGTGCCTCTGGGGCCAACGTCCTGACTTTC. This translates into CASSWARTGLTSASGANVLTF.

The chain has TRBV14 and TRBJ1-1; D unclear. Germline V lookup: CDR1 SGHDN, CDR2 FVKESK. Trimming took 1 base from V and 11 from J, leaving 14 bases between them. The CDR3 totals 13 residues. CDR3 region: CASSQVFAHTAFF. The CDR3 DNA follows: TGTGCCAGCAGCCAAGTGTTTGCCCACACGGCTTTCTTT.

This chain uses TRBV9 with TRBJ2-1; D unresolved. Germline CDR1 is SGDLS and CDR2 is YYNGEE. CDR3 length equals 12 residues. Trimming left V 0 bases short and J 3 bases short, with 1 base between. CDR3 sequence reads: CASSVDYNEQFF. The CDR3 nucleotides read TGTGCCAGCAGCGTAGACTACAATGAGCAGTTCTTC.

This clonotype showed up just a few times. This chain links TRBV6-5 with TRBJ2-7; D gene uncertain. V was pared by 5 bases and J by 0 bases, with 8 bases between. The germline V gene has CDR1 MNHEY and CDR2 SVGAGI. This CDR3 contains 13 residues. The CDR3 loop is CASSRGPSYEQYF. In DNA, the CDR3 is TGTGCCAGCAGTCGTGGACCCTCCTACGAGCAGTACTTC.

This rearrangement joins TRBV5-4 to TRBJ2-1; 9 bases align to TRBD2. The CDR3 consists of 15 residues. Germline V gives CDR1 SGHNT, CDR2 YYREEE (reference sequence). V lost 2 bases to trimming and J lost 6 bases; unmatched junction nucleotides: 6. CDR3 sequence reads: CASSFSGRGFNEQFF. The CDR3 DNA sequence: TGTGCCAGCAGCTTTAGCGGGAGAGGGTTCAATGAGCAGTTCTTC.

This sequence joins TRBV4-2 and TRBJ2-7; D is undetermined. The CDR3 contains 16 residues. Trimming stripped 1 base from V and 0 bases from J, with 13 bases between. Germline V gives CDR1 LGHNA, CDR2 YNFKEQ. The CDR3 reads CASSQAESGNSYEQYF. The CDR3 DNA follows: TGTGCCAGCAGCCAAGCCGAATCTGGGAACTCCTACGAGCAGTACTTC.

This rearrangement joins TRBV11-1 to TRBJ1-1; D is ambiguous. The CDR3 loop spans 14 amino acids. Germline V gene lookup returns CDR1 SGHAT and CDR2 FQDESV (reference sequence). Trimming removed 1 base from V and 4 bases from J, with 10 bases in between. CDR3 DNA: TGTGCCAGCAGCTTAGACCGCTTTAGCACTGAAGCTTTCTTT. Protein product: CASSLDRFSTEAFF. Complete variable domain (other parts from reference TRBV11-1 and TRBJ1-1): EAEVAQSPRYKITEKSQAVAFWCDPISGHATLYWYRQILGQGPELLVQFQDESVVDDSQLPKDRFSAERLKGVDSTLKIQPAELGDSAMYLCASSLDRFSTEAFFGQGTRLTVV.

The rearrangement joins TRBV29-1 to TRBJ1-5, with D maybe TRBD1 (6 bases). Germline CDR1 SQVTM, CDR2 ANQGSEA. V dropped 7 bases and J dropped 0 bases, with 22 bases sitting between them. The length of the CDR3 is 17 residues. Written as DNA, the CDR3 is TGCAGCGCAAATCCGGACAGTTTATATGATAGCAATCAGCCCCAGCATTTT. Its translation is CSANPDSLYDSNQPQHF.

The J gene is TRBJ1-2, the V gene TRBV6-6; 8 bases align to TRBD1. CDR1 MNHNY and CDR2 SVGAGI come from the germline V gene (reference sequence). This CDR3 has 15 residues. V shed 7 bases, J shed 8 bases, and the junction held 15 bases outside the gene matches. CDR3 amino acids: CASMGENRGKSGYTF. For the CDR3, the DNA is TGTGCCAGCATGGGGGAAAACAGGGGGAAGTCGGGCTACACCTTC.

The chain links TRBV29-1 to TRBJ2-3; 7 bases align to TRBD2. J was trimmed by 2 bases and V by 1 base; bases with no gene match: 15. The germline CDR1 and CDR2 sequences are SQVTM and ANQGSEA. The CDR3 runs 18 residues. The CDR3 DNA reads as TGCAGCGTTGAAGGGTGGGTCCTAAGCGGGAAGTACACAGATACGCAGTATTTT. It yields the protein CSVEGWVLSGKYTDTQYF.

The chain employs TRBV29-1 and TRBJ2-5; perhaps TRBD2 as D (6 bases). The length of the CDR3 is 14 residues. Trimming cost V 6 bases and J 2 bases, with 16 bases left between them. Germline values: CDR1 SQVTM, CDR2 ANQGSEA. CDR3 DNA: TGCAGCGTCGTTGGACGGGAGACACAAGAGACCCAGTACTTC. This gives the protein CSVVGRETQETQYF.

The J gene is TRBJ1-2, the V gene TRBV18, with a weak D call TRBD1 (5 bases). Trimming pared 6 bases from V and 0 bases from J, leaving 11 bases between. Germline CDR1 and CDR2: KGHSH and LQKENI. CDR3 length: 14 amino acids. The CDR3 DNA is TGTGCCAGCTCCGGACAAAACACTAACTATGGCTACACCTTC. This codes for CASSGQNTNYGYTF.

The rearrangement uses TRBV3-1 and TRBJ2-5; no reliable D call. This CDR3 is built from 15 residues. Trimming shortened V by 0 bases and J by 3 bases, and 11 bases separated the two germline ends. Germline V gene sequence: CDR1 LGHDT, CDR2 YNNKEL (reference sequence). CDR3 in DNA: TGTGCCAGCAGCCAAGATCTCGGCACGGAAGAGACCCAGTACTTC. Translating gives CASSQDLGTEETQYF.

This clonotype was observed once. The CDR3 region is CSVGGGAGEKLFF. The CDR3 DNA is TGCAGCGTTGGAGGGGGGGCGGGTGAAAAACTGTTTTTT. This sequence joins TRBV29-1 and TRBJ1-4; weak D call: TRBD1 (6 bases). CDR1 is SQVTM and CDR2 is ANQGSEA in the germline V gene. Trimming removed 4 bases at V and 7 bases at J, with 13 bases between. This CDR3 is 13 amino acids long.

This chain links TRBV18 with TRBJ2-1; TRBD2 is a possible D gene (5 bases). The V end was cut by 6 bases, the J end by 6 bases, with 12 bases between. The germline gives CDR1 KGHSH, CDR2 LQKENI. This CDR3 contains 13 residues. CDR3 sequence (DNA): TGTGCCAGCTCGAGGAGGAACGCCAATGAGCAGTTCTTC. Amino acid sequence: CASSRRNANEQFF.

The V and J genes are TRBV23-1 and TRBJ1-2, with D perhaps matching TRBD1 (5 bases). TRBV23-1 is an ORF; its function is uncertain. V was trimmed by 0 bases and J by 8 bases, leaving 19 bases between them. The CDR3 totals 16 residues. CDR3 sequence: CASSQSLGGSGGGYTF. In nucleotides, the CDR3 is TGCGCCAGCAGTCAATCGTTGGGCGGGAGTGGGGGGGGCTACACCTTC.

V is TRBV28 and J is TRBJ1-5, with D perhaps matching TRBD1 (5 bases). Trimming took 3 bases from V and 0 from J, leaving 18 bases between them. The CDR3 has 18 residues. Germline CDR1 and CDR2: MDHEN and SYDVKM. CDR3 coding DNA: TGTGCCAGCAGTTTGGGGGAGATTCGTCCTTTTAGCAATCAGCCCCAGCATTTT. It codes for CASSLGEIRPFSNQPQHF.

The J gene is TRBJ1-2, the V gene TRBV30; no clear D. The germline CDR1 and CDR2 sequences are GTSNPN and SVGIG (reference sequence). The CDR3 covers 15 residues. The V end lost 2 bases, the J end lost 7 bases, and 20 bases lay between the germline ends. The CDR3 nucleotides are TGTGCCTGGAGTTCGGCCGGCCGTTCCGGTTCTGGCTACACCTTC. It yields the protein CAWSSAGRSGSGYTF.

The CDR3 region has the DNA TGCGCCAGCAGCCAAGATCTAGACAGCGAAGCTAACTATGGCTACACCTTC. As protein: CASSQDLDSEANYGYTF. V usage is TRBV4-1 and J usage is TRBJ1-2; possibly TRBD1 for D (5 bases). The V gene's germline CDR1 is MGHRA and CDR2 YSYEKL. The CDR3 contains 17 residues. V lost 0 bases and J lost 0, with 14 bases in between.

J is TRBJ2-7 and V is TRBV11-2; possibly TRBD1 or TRBD2 for D (5 bases each). The CDR3 runs to 17 residues. The V and J ends lost 5 bases and 5 bases respectively, with 25 bases between them. Looked up from germline, CDR1 is SGHAT and CDR2 is FQNNGV. Here the CDR3 reads CASSPTRTGTVLDEQYF. Here the CDR3 DNA reads TGTGCCAGCAGCCCAACCCGGACTGGGACCGTATTGGACGAGCAGTACTTC.

The genes are TRBV28 and TRBJ2-7, with a possible D match to TRBD1 (6 bases). The CDR3 loop spans 13 amino acids. The V end was cut by 2 bases, the J end by 8 bases, with 13 bases between. The germline V gene has CDR1 MDHEN and CDR2 SYDVKM. The CDR3 is CASSLPGQKQQYF. The CDR3 DNA follows: TGTGCCAGCAGTTTACCCGGACAGAAACAGCAGTACTTC.

The chain combines TRBV14 with TRBJ1-1; D is possibly TRBD1 (5 bases). V lost 0 bases to trimming and J lost 3 bases, with 14 bases between them. This CDR3 is built from 16 residues. Germline V lookup: CDR1 SGHDN, CDR2 FVKESK. In DNA form, the CDR3 reads TGTGCCAGCAGCCAAGATTTAGGGGTCGCCTACACTGAAGCTTTCTTT. Translation gives CASSQDLGVAYTEAFF.

This clonotype came up once. The chain is built from TRBV20-1 and TRBJ1-3; a weak D match, TRBD1 (6 bases). V lost 2 bases and J lost 2, with 19 bases in between. The CDR3 spans 17 residues. Germline V gene sequence: CDR1 DFQATT, CDR2 SNEGSKA (reference sequence). CDR3 amino acids: CSARNRDFSRTGNTIYF. CDR3 nucleotides: TGCAGTGCTAGAAACAGGGACTTCAGCCGGACTGGAAACACCATATATTTT.

The J gene is TRBJ2-5, the V gene TRBV4-1; D might be TRBD1 (5 bases). The V gene lost 3 bases and the J gene lost 2 bases, with 25 bases spanning the gap. The CDR3 consists of 19 residues. The germline CDR1 and CDR2 sequences are MGHRA and YSYEKL. The CDR3: CASSHGARAELATQETQYF. The CDR3 coding sequence is TGCGCCAGCAGCCATGGGGCCCGGGCGGAACTCGCTACACAAGAGACCCAGTACTTC.

The V gene is TRBV28, the J gene TRBJ2-1; D unresolved. The CDR3 consists of 18 residues. V lost 3 bases and J lost 0, with 18 bases in between. Germline values: CDR1 MDHEN, CDR2 SYDVKM. Here the CDR3 reads CASSLQEGLLFSYNEQFF. CDR3 coding DNA: TGTGCCAGCAGTTTGCAAGAAGGTCTACTTTTCTCCTACAATGAGCAGTTCTTC.

The genes are TRBV28 and TRBJ1-1, with no clear D. The CDR3 is 11 amino acids. Germline CDR1 MDHEN, CDR2 SYDVKM. Trimming took off 7 bases at V and 3 bases at J, with 6 bases between the two ends. This CDR3 is CASITYTEAFF. The CDR3 DNA reads TGTGCCAGCATAACATACACTGAAGCTTTCTTT.

The chain uses TRBV20-1 and TRBJ2-7; the D gene is possibly TRBD1 (6 bases). The CDR3 is 13 residues long. The germline gives CDR1 DFQATT, CDR2 SNEGSKA (reference sequence). Deletions cut 3 bases from V and 3 bases from J, with 12 bases between. The CDR3 protein is CSASRDNDYEQYF. The CDR3 DNA follows: TGCAGTGCTAGCCGGGACAATGACTACGAGCAGTACTTC.